This T cell receptor beta chain was identified during a study of PD-L1 blockade in urothelial cancer. Study overall: After treatment start, blood was analyzed at 3 weeks (second dose) and at 6 weeks.

This clone has just one count. TCRdb's copy holds only in-frame clones and misses some; the assay was immunoSEQ multiplex PCR. The top ten hold approximately 1.7% of the sample, which has about 19,000 clones, approximately 80% seen once. Indicated time point: peripheral blood 6 weeks after treatment start. Patients were diagnosed with urothelial carcinoma, either locally advanced or metastatic. Germline CDR1 SGHAT, CDR2 FQNNGV. The length of the CDR3 is 14 residues. V lost 3 bases to trimming and J lost 1 base, with 9 bases between them. The sample consisted of PBMCs, taken around atezolizumab (anti-PD-L1) treatment. The chain links TRBV11-2 to TRBJ1-1; D is ambiguous. This receptor was taken from a man aged 50-60 years with urothelial cancer. The CDR3: CASSLTRGNTEAFF. DNA for the CDR3: TGTGCCAGCAGCTTGACCCGGGGGAACACTGAAGCTTTCTTT.